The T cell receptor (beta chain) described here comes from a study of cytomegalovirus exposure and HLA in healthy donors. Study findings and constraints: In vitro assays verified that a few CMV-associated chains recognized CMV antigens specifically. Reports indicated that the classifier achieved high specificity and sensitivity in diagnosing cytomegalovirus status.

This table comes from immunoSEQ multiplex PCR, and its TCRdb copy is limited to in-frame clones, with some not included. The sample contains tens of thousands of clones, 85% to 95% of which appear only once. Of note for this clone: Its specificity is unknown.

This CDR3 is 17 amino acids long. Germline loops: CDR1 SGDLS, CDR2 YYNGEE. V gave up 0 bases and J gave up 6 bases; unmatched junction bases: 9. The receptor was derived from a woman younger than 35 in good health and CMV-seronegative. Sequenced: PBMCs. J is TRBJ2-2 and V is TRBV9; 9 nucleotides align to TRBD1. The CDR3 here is CASSVDAGQGIPGELFF. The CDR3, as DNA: TGTGCCAGCAGCGTAGACGCGGGACAGGGCATCCCCGGGGAGCTGTTTTTT.